What follows are 9 T cell receptor beta chains derived from one specimen sequenced in a study of blood T cells in healthy people across ages. A sample-barcoded 5' primer and a J-beta primer mix were used in a second PCR of roughly 6 to 11 cycles. TCRdb reanalysed the 5' RACE reads using MiXCR and keeps one entry per CDR3 protein. The sample shows approximately 400,000 distinct CDR3 sequences, roughly half of them seen only once. The source material was blood. These receptor sequences come from a man between 60 and 75 years old in good health.

This clonotype was found a few times. This rearrangement joins TRBV18 to TRBJ2-1; 14 nucleotides agree with TRBD2. Per the germline V gene, CDR1 is KGHSH and CDR2 is LQKENI. J gave up 6 bases and V 3 bases, and 4 bases lay outside the gene matches. The CDR3 has 16 residues. The CDR3 loop is CASSPGLAGGLNEQFF. Written as DNA, the CDR3 is TGTGCCAGCTCACCCGGACTAGCGGGGGGCCTCAATGAGCAGTTCTTC.

The CDR3 loop is CASSVDGWNTEAFF. CDR3 in DNA: TGTGCCAGCAGCGTAGACGGCTGGAACACTGAAGCTTTCTTT. The rearrangement joins TRBV9 to TRBJ1-1; D unclear. This CDR3 contains 14 residues. Trimming pared 0 bases from V and 1 base from J, leaving 7 bases between. Germline V gene lookup returns CDR1 SGDLS and CDR2 YYNGEE. The entire variable domain, with the rest obtained from reference TRBV9 and TRBJ1-1, is as follows: DSGVTQTPKHLITATGQRVTLRCSPRSGDLSVYWYQQSLDQGLQFLIQYYNGEERAKGNILERFSAQQFPDLHSELNLSSLELGDSALYFCASSVDGWNTEAFFGQGTRLTVV.

The sample holds a few counts of this clonotype. This chain uses TRBV24-1 with TRBJ2-7; D is uncertain. In germline, CDR1 is KGHDR, CDR2 SFDVKD. CDR3 length equals 10 residues. V was trimmed by 9 bases and J by 7 bases, leaving 9 bases between them. CDR3: CATPNREQYF. In nucleotides, the CDR3 is TGTGCCACCCCTAATCGGGAGCAGTACTTC.

For this clonotype: Mismatch with germline at one junction end may stem from a read error. The gene calls are TRBV6-2 or TRBV6-3 and TRBJ2-1; 10 bases are a match to TRBD2. The CDR3 spans 15 residues. CDR1 and CDR2 from the germline V gene are MNHEY and SVGEGT. Here the CDR3 DNA reads TGTGTCAGCAGAACGGAGCGGGGGGGATACAATGAGCAGTTCTTC. Translated, it gives CVSRTERGGYNEQFF.

With respect to this clonotype: A read error may account for a junction end that differs from germline. This chain links TRBV6-5 with TRBJ1-1; TRBD1 aligns across 11 bases. Germline lookup yields CDR1 MNHEY and CDR2 SVGAGI. The CDR3 totals 15 residues. The CDR3 protein is CASRGQGVGNTEAFF. CDR3 DNA: TGTGCAAGCAGGGGACAGGGGGTAGGGAACACTGAAGCTTTCTTT.

The J gene is TRBJ2-7, the V gene TRBV2, with TRBD1 matching over 8 bases. V gave up 7 bases and J gave up 12 bases; unmatched junction bases: 11. This CDR3 region has 12 residues. CDR1 SNHLY and CDR2 FYNNEI come from the germline V gene. CDR3 DNA: TGTGCCAGCACAGAGGGCAGGGGGCTTCGGTACTTC. Residues: CASTEGRGLRYF.

This clonotype came up many times. V usage is TRBV28 and J usage is TRBJ2-7; TRBD1 aligns across 9 bases. V lost 4 bases and J lost 3; bases outside the gene matches: 7. Germline CDR1 MDHEN, CDR2 SYDVKM. The CDR3 totals 15 residues. For the CDR3, the DNA is TGTGCCAGCAGTTCATCCGGGACAGGGTACTACGAGCAGTACTTC. It translates to CASSSSGTGYYEQYF.

The rearrangement joins TRBV15 to TRBJ2-1; possibly TRBD2 for D (6 bases). This CDR3 comprises 17 residues. The germline V and J ends were trimmed by 1 base and 7 bases, with 20 bases remaining between them. Germline-derived CDR1 and CDR2 are LNHNV and YYDKDF (reference sequence). This CDR3 reads CATSRGAGPGSGNEQFF. The CDR3 bases are TGTGCCACCAGCAGAGGGGCGGGGCCGGGGAGCGGGAATGAGCAGTTCTTC.

CDR3 coding DNA: TGTGCCAGCAGCCAAGACGGACCAAATCAGCCCCAGCATTTT. It encodes CASSQDGPNQPQHF. The V call is TRBV4-2, the J call TRBJ1-5; D is uncertain. Germline V lookup: CDR1 LGHNA, CDR2 YNFKEQ. This CDR3 spans 14 amino acids. V was clipped by 0 bases and J by 4 bases, with 7 bases between them.